The 25 T cell receptor beta chains listed next were all sequenced from one sample in a study of ipilimumab plus nivolumab after autologous stem cell transplantation. Assay used: immunoSEQ multiplex PCR; TCRdb lists only in-frame clones, some missing. The table shows 17,000 or so clones, with approximately 79% occurring only once. This specimen was PBMCs, taken in a trial of ipilimumab plus nivolumab as post-transplant consolidation. These receptor sequences come from a male donor with diffuse large B-cell lymphoma.

This clone was counted a few times. This rearrangement joins TRBV4-1 to TRBJ2-7; D ambiguous. With 0 bases removed from V and 4 bases from J, the gap between germline ends came to 7 bases. This CDR3 contains 13 residues. Germline V gene lookup returns CDR1 MGHRA and CDR2 YSYEKL. The CDR3 bases are TGCGCCAGCAGCCAAGATTTCTGGTACGAGCAGTACTTC. Translating it yields CASSQDFWYEQYF.

The genes are TRBV18 and TRBJ1-2, with TRBD1 matching over 8 bases. V lost 5 bases and J lost 8; bases outside the gene matches: 7. The CDR3 consists of 13 residues. Looked up from germline, CDR1 is KGHSH and CDR2 is LQKENI. CDR3 sequence reads: CASSTDREGGYTF. The DNA for the CDR3 is TGTGCCAGCTCAACGGACAGGGAGGGGGGCTACACCTTC.

This clone rates as medium-sized (0.01 to 0.1%). The V gene is TRBV4-2, the J gene TRBJ2-1, with 10 nucleotides matching TRBD2. Germline CDR1 reads LGHNA; CDR2 reads YNFKEQ. CDR3 length equals 16 residues. V shed 3 bases and J 3 bases; nucleotides not matched to a gene: 5. The DNA for the CDR3 is TGTGCCAGCAGCCATAGCGGGGGGTCCCTCTACAATGAGCAGTTCTTC. This sequence encodes CASSHSGGSLYNEQFF.

There are a few counts of this clone. The J gene is TRBJ2-7, the V gene TRBV30; the match to TRBD1 covers 9 bases. Losses at the gene ends were 1 base for V and 1 base for J; bases not matched to a gene: 8. The CDR3 length is 16 residues. Germline CDR1 and CDR2: GTSNPN and SVGIG (reference sequence). The CDR3 loop reads CAWSATDRGKSYEQYF. In DNA, the CDR3 is TGTGCCTGGAGTGCTACGGACAGGGGAAAGTCCTACGAGCAGTACTTC.

The J gene is TRBJ2-7, the V gene TRBV29-1; perhaps D is TRBD1 or TRBD2 (5 bases each). V was clipped by 6 bases and J by 2 bases, with 11 bases between them. There are 12 residues in the CDR3. CDR1 SQVTM and CDR2 ANQGSEA come from the germline V gene. The CDR3 DNA follows: TGCAGCGTCGGGACCGACGCCTACGAGCAGTACTTC. Translation: CSVGTDAYEQYF.

This clone was observed once. V gene TRBV7-2 combines with J gene TRBJ2-3; D is unclear. Trimming stripped 1 base from V and 5 bases from J, with 7 bases between. Germline V lookup: CDR1 SGHTA, CDR2 FQGNSA. CDR3 length: 13 residues. CDR3 loop: CASSLVYRDTQYF. The CDR3 region has the DNA TGTGCCAGCAGCTTAGTTTATAGAGATACGCAGTATTTT.

The chain combines TRBV30 with TRBJ1-4; D gene uncertain. CDR3 length: 12 residues. Germline assignment: CDR1 GTSNPN and CDR2 SVGIG (reference sequence). V was shortened by 1 base and J by 8 bases, with 8 bases between the two germline ends. CDR3 DNA sequence: TGTGCCTGGAGTGCCTCAAGGGAAAAACTGTTTTTT. Its translation: CAWSASREKLFF.

This clone was observed once. The V gene is TRBV2, the J gene TRBJ2-1; 10 bases match TRBD1. Germline CDR1 reads SNHLY; CDR2 reads FYNNEI. CDR3 length: 14 residues. Unmatched junction bases numbered 5, after V lost 4 bases and J lost 8 bases. The CDR3 sequence: CASSAGQGNDEQFF. CDR3 DNA: TGTGCCAGCAGTGCGGGACAGGGGAACGATGAGCAGTTCTTC.

This chain connects TRBV5-6 to TRBJ2-7; 7 bases are shared with TRBD2. This CDR3 region has 15 residues. From germline, CDR1 is SGHDT and CDR2 YYEEEE. Trimming removed 0 bases from V and 7 bases from J; junction bases left unmatched: 10. CDR3 in amino acids: CASSLGGLSAGEQYF. Here the CDR3 DNA reads TGTGCCAGCAGCTTGGGGGGCCTTTCAGCGGGGGAGCAGTACTTC.

The chain is built from TRBV19 and TRBJ1-2; D perhaps matches TRBD1 (5 bases). CDR1 LNHDA and CDR2 SQIVND come from the germline V gene (reference sequence). Trimming removed 5 bases from V and 6 bases from J, with 13 bases in between. The CDR3 spans 13 residues. The CDR3 reads CASSPGTDNGYTF. The CDR3 DNA reads TGTGCCAGTAGTCCCGGGACTGATAATGGCTACACCTTC. Together with reference TRBV19 and TRBJ1-2, the CDR3 gives the full variable domain: DGGITQSPKYLFRKEGQNVTLSCEQNLNHDAMYWYRQDPGQGLRLIYYSQIVNDFQKGDIAEGYSVSREKKESFPLTVTSAQKNPTAFYLCASSPGTDNGYTFGSGTRLTVV.

Only a few counts were recorded for this clone. The J gene is TRBJ2-7, the V gene TRBV14; no clear D. Germline V CDR1 and CDR2: SGHDN, FVKESK. V was trimmed by 1 base and J by 7 bases, leaving 11 bases between them. CDR3 size: 13 residues. The CDR3: CASSQAPRQEQYF. The CDR3 nucleotides read TGTGCCAGCAGCCAAGCCCCCAGGCAAGAGCAGTACTTC. The full variable domain, in which reference TRBV14 and TRBJ2-7 provide the parts outside the CDR3, is EAGVTQFPSHSVIEKGQTVTLRCDPISGHDNLYWYRRVMGKEIKFLLHFVKESKQDESGMPNNRFLAERTGGTYSTLKVQPAELEDSGVYFCASSQAPRQEQYFGPGTRLTVT.

The V call is TRBV2, the J call TRBJ2-7; D tentatively reads TRBD1 or TRBD2 (6 bases each). The CDR3 length is 13 residues. Per the germline V gene, CDR1 is SNHLY and CDR2 is FYNNEI. V was shortened by 6 bases and J by 2 bases, with 11 bases between the two germline ends. The CDR3 bases are TGTGCCAGCAGGCGGGACACGGCCTACGAGCAGTACTTC. Translation: CASRRDTAYEQYF.

This chain joins TRBV6-5 and TRBJ2-1; D remains unclear. V gave up 2 bases and J gave up 5 bases, with 10 bases separating them. The germline CDR1 and CDR2 sequences are MNHEY and SVGAGI. This CDR3 is 14 amino acids long. CDR3: CASSYEGPHNEQFF. As DNA, the CDR3 is TGTGCCAGCAGTTACGAAGGGCCTCACAATGAGCAGTTCTTC.

The V and J genes are TRBV21-1 and TRBJ2-1; TRBD2 is the table's D call, not checked against the DNA. TRBV21-1 is classified as a pseudogene. The CDR3 totals 18 residues. The CDR3 loop reads CASSKRGGTGLARNEQFF. The DNA of the CDR3 is TGTGCCAGCAGCAAAAGAGGAGGGACTGGACTAGCGAGGAATGAGCAGTTCTTC.

The gene calls are TRBV7-2 and TRBJ2-7; D is perhaps TRBD2 (5 bases). Germline CDR1 is SGHTA and CDR2 is FQGNSA. Trimming cost V 5 bases and J 2 bases, with 10 bases left between them. The CDR3 sequence is 13 residues long. CDR3 sequence reads: CASSPGMTYEQYF. The DNA of the CDR3 is TGTGCCAGCAGCCCCGGGATGACCTACGAGCAGTACTTC.

This clone was found a few times. The chain employs TRBV7-8 and TRBJ1-2, with a weak D call TRBD1 (5 bases). The length of the CDR3 is 12 residues. V lost 3 bases, J lost 5 bases, and 7 bases lay in between. CDR1 and CDR2 from the germline V gene are SGHVS and FQNEAQ. The CDR3 loop reads CASSLGGYGYTF. CDR3 sequence (DNA): TGTGCCAGCAGCTTGGGGGGGTATGGCTACACCTTC.

The J gene is TRBJ2-1, the V gene TRBV29-1, with a weak D call TRBD2 (6 bases). This CDR3 spans 13 amino acids. CDR1 is SQVTM and CDR2 is ANQGSEA in the germline V gene. CDR3 region: CGFALGGSNEQFF. CDR3 nucleotides: TGCGGATTTGCCCTCGGGGGTTCCAATGAGCAGTTCTTC.

This clone is a singleton in its sample. For the CDR3, the DNA is TGTGCCATCGGACAGGGGGGTTCGGCTGAAGCTTTCTTT. This gives the protein CAIGQGGSAEAFF. The chain couples TRBV15 to TRBJ1-1; the match to TRBD1 covers 10 bases. V lost 10 bases and J lost 6; bases outside the gene matches: 8. The CDR3 is 13 residues long. Germline V gene data show CDR1 as LNHNV and CDR2 as YYDKDF (reference sequence).

The gene calls are TRBV10-3 and TRBJ2-5, with D possibly TRBD1 on 5 matching bases. The CDR3 has 13 residues. The ends were cut back, 3 bases at V and 2 bases at J, with 7 bases in the middle. Germline values: CDR1 ENHRY, CDR2 SYGVKD. CDR3 bases: TGTGCCATCAGTGACAGGGCGCAAGAGACCCAGTACTTC. Amino acid sequence: CAISDRAQETQYF.

V gene TRBV9 combines with J gene TRBJ2-3, with D maybe TRBD2 (6 bases). This CDR3 comprises 13 residues. Trimming left V 0 bases short and J 5 bases short, with 7 bases between. Germline-derived CDR1 and CDR2 are SGDLS and YYNGEE. The CDR3 here is CASSVDGRDTQYF. DNA of the CDR3: TGTGCCAGCAGCGTAGACGGGAGAGATACGCAGTATTTT.

This sequence joins TRBV15 and TRBJ2-7; 11 positions match TRBD1. CDR1 and CDR2 (germline): LNHNV, YYDKDF (reference sequence). The CDR3 runs 16 residues. V dropped 1 base and J dropped 4; count of bases not matched to a gene: 6. CDR3 sequence (DNA): TGTGCCACCAGCAGAGGGACAGGGGGCGCAGGGTACGAGCAGTACTTC. It encodes CATSRGTGGAGYEQYF. The complete variable domain, with remaining parts taken from reference TRBV15 and TRBJ2-7, reads DAMVIQNPRYQVTQFGKPVTLSCSQTLNHNVMYWYQQKSSQAPKLLFHYYDKDFNNEADTPDNFQSRRPNTSFCFLDIRSPGLGDTAMYLCATSRGTGGAGYEQYFGPGTRLTVT.

The chain joins TRBV10-1 to TRBJ2-1; D uncertain. V shed 4 bases and J shed 0 bases, with 7 bases lying between them. CDR1 WNHNN and CDR2 SYGVQD come from the germline V gene (reference sequence). The CDR3 runs to 14 residues. CDR3 DNA: TGCGCCAGCAGTGTAGGGTACTCCTACAATGAGCAGTTCTTC. It specifies CASSVGYSYNEQFF.

The chain employs TRBV27 and TRBJ2-1; 8 bases map to TRBD2. The CDR3 extends over 15 amino acids. Germline trimming cut 5 bases from V and 8 bases from J; bases unmatched to any gene: 11. Looked up from germline, CDR1 is MNHEY and CDR2 is SMNVEV (reference sequence). The CDR3 sequence is CASSLLPGLEHEQFF. CDR3 sequence (DNA): TGTGCCAGCAGTCTGTTACCGGGACTAGAACATGAGCAGTTCTTC.

The rearrangement joins TRBV2 to TRBJ2-6; TRBD1 aligns across 10 bases. The junction had 9 bases not matched to a gene; V was cut back by 6 bases and J by 4 bases. CDR1 and CDR2 from the germline V gene are SNHLY and FYNNEI. The CDR3 has 17 residues. The CDR3: CASRRPGTGAGANVLTF. CDR3 DNA: TGTGCCAGCAGGCGTCCCGGGACAGGGGCAGGGGCCAACGTCCTGACTTTC.

The chain recombines TRBV4-1 with TRBJ1-3; 7 positions agree with TRBD1. V gave up 6 bases and J gave up 0 bases; unmatched junction bases: 8. CDR1 and CDR2 from the germline V gene are MGHRA and YSYEKL. There are 16 residues in the CDR3. Written as DNA, the CDR3 is TGCGCCAGCAGTCGCCCAGGGGGGAACTCTGGAAACACCATATATTTT. Protein product: CASSRPGGNSGNTIYF.